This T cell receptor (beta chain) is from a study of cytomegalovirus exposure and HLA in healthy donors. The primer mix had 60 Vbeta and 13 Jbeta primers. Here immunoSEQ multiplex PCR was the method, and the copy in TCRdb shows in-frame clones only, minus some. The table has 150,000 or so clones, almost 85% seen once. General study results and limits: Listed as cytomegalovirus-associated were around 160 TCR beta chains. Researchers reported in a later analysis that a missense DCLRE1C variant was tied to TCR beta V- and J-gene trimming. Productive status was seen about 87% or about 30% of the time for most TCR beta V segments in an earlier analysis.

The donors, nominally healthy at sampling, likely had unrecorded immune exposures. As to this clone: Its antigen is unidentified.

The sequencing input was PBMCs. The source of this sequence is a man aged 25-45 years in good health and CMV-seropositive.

In DNA, the CDR3 is TGTGCCAGCAGCTTGGAGCACAGGGACGAGCAGTACTTC. Its translation: CASSLEHRDEQYF. The rearrangement uses TRBV5-6 and TRBJ2-7; tentative D call: TRBD1 (6 bases). The length of the CDR3 is 13 residues. Trimming removed 0 bases at V and 5 bases at J, with 9 bases between. Germline V gene sequence: CDR1 SGHDT, CDR2 YYEEEE.